Shown below are 25 T cell receptor beta chains from a single sample sequenced in a study of blood T cell repertoires in COVID-19. Libraries were prepared by immunoSEQ multiplex PCR; TCRdb keeps only in-frame clonotypes and omits some of them. This sample carries some 200,000 clones, roughly nine tenths of them seen once, and the ten largest clones take around 2.1%. The sample comprised PBMCs or T cells enriched from blood (not recorded which). These receptors were obtained from a woman aged 30 to 39 who had recovered from COVID-19.

This chain connects TRBV5-1 to TRBJ2-7; tentatively, D is TRBD1 (5 bases). This CDR3 has 14 residues. Trimming left V 0 bases short and J 2 bases short, with 9 bases between. From germline, CDR1 is SGHRS and CDR2 YFSETQ. CDR3 nucleotide sequence: TGCGCCAGCAGCTTGGAAACAGGAACCTACGAGCAGTACTTC. Protein: CASSLETGTYEQYF. The variable domain in full, with the rest retrieved from reference TRBV5-1 and TRBJ2-7, is KAGVTQTPRYLIKTRGQQVTLSCSPISGHRSVSWYQQTPGQGLQFLFEYFSETQRNKGNFPGRFSGRQFSNSRSEMNVSTLELGDSALYLCASSLETGTYEQYFGPGTRLTVT.

The count of this clone is one. V gene TRBV3-1 (or the pseudogene TRBV3-2) combines with J gene TRBJ2-1; possibly TRBD2 for D (5 bases). The CDR3 runs to 15 residues. The germline V gene has CDR1 LGHDT and CDR2 YNNKEL (reference sequence). V lost 3 bases, J lost 0 bases, and 9 bases lay in between. The CDR3: CASSQGAVSYNEQFF. The DNA for the CDR3 is TGTGCCAGCAGCCAGGGAGCGGTCTCCTACAATGAGCAGTTCTTC.

CDR3 in amino acids: CASSESATNEKLFF. CDR3 DNA: TGCGCCAGCAGCGAGTCTGCAACTAATGAAAAACTGTTTTTT. The chain recombines TRBV5-1 with TRBJ1-4; D call uncertain. The germline CDR1 and CDR2 sequences are SGHRS and YFSETQ. The CDR3 sequence is 14 residues long. Trimming removed 4 bases from V and 0 bases from J, with 7 bases in between.

J is TRBJ1-5 and V is TRBV27; unclear D gene. The CDR3 length is 15 residues. Deletions cut 5 bases from V and 0 bases from J, with 11 bases between. Per germline, CDR1 MNHEY and CDR2 SMNVEV (reference sequence). The chain's CDR3 is CASSPTSYSNQPQHF. Here the CDR3 DNA reads TGTGCCAGCAGTCCAACAAGTTATAGCAATCAGCCCCAGCATTTT.

The J gene is TRBJ1-4, the V gene TRBV7-9, with TRBD1 matching 11 bases. This CDR3 region has 15 residues. The germline V gene encodes CDR1 SEHNR and CDR2 FQNEAQ (reference sequence). V was clipped by 3 bases and J by 8 bases; unmatched bases: 5. The CDR3 here is CASSLRGQGDEKLFF. DNA of the CDR3: TGTGCCAGCAGCTTGCGGGGACAGGGGGACGAAAAACTGTTTTTT.

About this clone itself: At one end the junction does not follow the germline gene, possibly because of a read error. The rearrangement uses TRBV11-2 and TRBJ2-1, with 8 bases identical to TRBD2. This CDR3 is built from 17 residues. Germline V gene lookup returns CDR1 SGHAT and CDR2 FQNNGV. In DNA form, the CDR3 reads TGTGCCAGCAGGTTAGGAACCGGGACTAGTGCCTACAATGAGCAGTTCTTC. Translation gives CASRLGTGTSAYNEQFF.

Only one count was recorded for this clone. The V call is TRBV28, the J call TRBJ2-1; 10 bases map to TRBD1. The CDR3 loop spans 14 amino acids. V shed 10 bases and J 3 bases; nucleotides not matched to a gene: 6. Germline CDR1 and CDR2: MDHEN and SYDVKM. The CDR3 DNA reads as TGTGCCACCTCGGACAGGGGGTACTACAATGAGCAGTTCTTC. Protein product: CATSDRGYYNEQFF.

This rearrangement joins TRBV5-1 to TRBJ1-3, with D possibly matching TRBD1 (6 bases). V was clipped by 0 bases and J by 3 bases, with 13 bases between them. In germline, CDR1 is SGHRS, CDR2 YFSETQ. The CDR3 loop spans 16 amino acids. The CDR3 nucleotides read TGCGCCAGCAGCTTGGAGGCAGGGGCGATTGGAAACACCATATATTTT. The encoded protein is CASSLEAGAIGNTIYF.

The chain uses TRBV14 and TRBJ2-5, with D perhaps TRBD2 (7 bases). The CDR3 is 15 residues long. Germline CDR1 SGHDN, CDR2 FVKESK. V was cut by 1 base and J by 1 base, with 10 bases left in between. The CDR3 sequence is CASSQVGGGQETQYF. CDR3 bases: TGTGCCAGCAGCCAAGTGGGAGGGGGCCAAGAGACCCAGTACTTC.

The rearrangement links TRBV19 to TRBJ1-2; D not resolved. The germline CDR1 and CDR2 sequences are LNHDA and SQIVND (reference sequence). V lost 3 bases, J lost 2 bases, and 13 bases lay in between. The CDR3 has 15 residues. CDR3 DNA: TGTGCCAGTAGTATTATGGGCAGGAAGAACTATGGCTACACCTTC. This encodes CASSIMGRKNYGYTF.

V is TRBV19 and J is TRBJ1-1; D ambiguous. V lost 3 bases and J 4 bases, leaving 15 bases between the germline ends. From germline, CDR1 is LNHDA and CDR2 SQIVND (reference sequence). CDR3 length: 15 residues. This CDR3 is CASSIVGVTLTEAFF. In DNA form, the CDR3 reads TGTGCCAGTAGTATCGTCGGGGTTACCCTCACTGAAGCTTTCTTT.

This clone was found a few times. The J gene is TRBJ1-1, the V gene TRBV15; D ambiguous. The length of the CDR3 is 15 residues. V lost 5 bases and J 1 base, leaving 14 bases between the germline ends. Germline CDR1 is LNHNV and CDR2 is YYDKDF (reference sequence). Here the CDR3 DNA reads TGTGCCACCAGCGGACGGAGGGCAGAGAACACTGAAGCTTTCTTT. It encodes CATSGRRAENTEAFF.

This chain uses TRBV10-1 with TRBJ2-2; 11 nucleotides agree with TRBD2. The CDR3 has 17 residues. Germline V gene lookup returns CDR1 WNHNN and CDR2 SYGVQD (reference sequence). V lost 6 bases to trimming and J lost 9 bases; unmatched junction nucleotides: 15. The CDR3 loop is CASRCTSGRILRRELFF. CDR3 coding DNA: TGCGCCAGCAGATGTACTAGCGGGAGAATTTTAAGGCGGGAGCTGTTTTTT.

This chain uses TRBV12-5 with TRBJ2-3; D possibly corresponds to TRBD1 (6 bases). Trimming removed 1 base from V and 4 bases from J, with 15 bases in between. The CDR3 contains 16 residues. Per the germline V gene, CDR1 is LGHNT and CDR2 is FRNRAP. The CDR3 is CASGLAQAGVADTQYF. The CDR3 DNA is TGTGCTAGTGGTTTGGCTCAGGCAGGGGTTGCAGATACGCAGTATTTT.

The CDR3 loop reads CAGQEGLLAKNIQYF. CDR3 sequence (DNA): TGTGCCGGACAGGAGGGGCTACTAGCCAAAAACATTCAGTACTTC. The chain has TRBV30 and TRBJ2-4; D might be TRBD1 (7 bases). V lost 8 bases and J lost 0, with 17 bases in between. The CDR3 length is 15 residues. CDR1 is GTSNPN, CDR2 SVGIG, per germline (reference sequence).

The V and J genes are TRBV5-4 and TRBJ2-1; 7 bases align to TRBD1. J lost 3 bases, V lost 1 base, and 7 bases had no gene match. The CDR3 has 16 residues. Germline V gene data show CDR1 as SGHNT and CDR2 as YYREEE (reference sequence). In nucleotides, the CDR3 is TGTGCCAGCAGCTTGATTTTGGGGACAGTCTACAATGAGCAGTTCTTC. This sequence encodes CASSLILGTVYNEQFF.

J is TRBJ1-5 and V is TRBV7-2; D is perhaps TRBD1 (6 bases). This CDR3 spans 15 amino acids. V lost 5 bases and J lost 7, with 18 bases in between. Germline CDR1 reads SGHTA; CDR2 reads FQGNSA. CDR3 region: CASSQSTGTEQPQHF. The CDR3 region has the DNA TGTGCCAGCAGCCAATCCACAGGGACGGAACAGCCCCAGCATTTT. Looking up the rest from reference TRBV7-2 and TRBJ1-5 gives the full variable domain: GAGVSQSPSNKVTEKGKDVELRCDPISGHTALYWYRQSLGQGLEFLIYFQGNSAPDKSGLPSDRFSAERTGGSVSTLTIQRTQQEDSAVYLCASSQSTGTEQPQHFGDGTRLSIL.

J is TRBJ1-4 and V is TRBV24-1; 10 bases fit TRBD1. Per the germline V gene, CDR1 is KGHDR and CDR2 is SFDVKD. CDR3 length equals 15 residues. Unmatched junction bases numbered 2, after V lost 3 bases and J lost 5 bases. The CDR3, as DNA: TGTGCCACCAGTGATCGGGACAGGGGAAATGAAAAACTGTTTTTT. This codes for CATSDRDRGNEKLFF.

The chain combines TRBV2 with TRBJ1-5; perhaps TRBD1 as D (5 bases). Per the germline V gene, CDR1 is SNHLY and CDR2 is FYNNEI. V was clipped by 6 bases and J by 0 bases, with 12 bases between them. The CDR3 has 15 amino acids. The CDR3 DNA sequence: TGTGCCAGCAGGGGGCGGACGGCTAGCAATCAGCCCCAGCATTTT. It translates to CASRGRTASNQPQHF.

The count of this clone is one. CDR3 amino acids: CASHPGQNYGYTF. DNA for the CDR3: TGTGCCAGCCATCCGGGACAGAACTATGGCTACACCTTC. The rearrangement uses TRBV18 and TRBJ1-2, with TRBD1 matching over 7 bases. The V gene end was trimmed by 8 bases and the J gene end by 2 bases; junction bases not matched to a gene: 5. CDR1 and CDR2 from the germline V gene are KGHSH and LQKENI. CDR3 length equals 13 residues.

The chain joins TRBV4-1 to TRBJ1-5; TRBD1 might be the D (5 bases). The V gene lost 0 bases and the J gene lost 4 bases, with 7 bases spanning the gap. CDR1 is MGHRA and CDR2 is YSYEKL in the germline V gene. The CDR3 loop spans 14 amino acids. The CDR3 DNA sequence: TGCGCCAGCAGCCAAGATAAGGGGAATCAGCCCCAGCATTTT. Amino acids: CASSQDKGNQPQHF.

The chain couples TRBV5-8 to TRBJ2-5, with D possibly TRBD1 on 6 matching bases. Germline lookup yields CDR1 SGHTS and CDR2 YDEGEE. The CDR3 is 16 amino acids. V was shortened by 5 bases and J by 5 bases, with 22 bases between the two germline ends. CDR3 coding DNA: TGTGCCAGCAGACACACCCGGGACACGCCACGGGAGACCCAGTACTTC. It yields the protein CASRHTRDTPRETQYF.

This chain uses TRBV30 with TRBJ1-1, with 7 nucleotides matching TRBD1. The CDR3 is made up of 15 amino acids. Germline trimming cut 0 bases from V and 2 bases from J; bases unmatched to any gene: 6. The germline V gene encodes CDR1 GTSNPN and CDR2 SVGIG (reference sequence). In DNA form, the CDR3 reads TGTGCCTGGAGTGTACCCGACAGGGACAACACTGAAGCTTTCTTT. This sequence encodes CAWSVPDRDNTEAFF.

V is TRBV3-1 (or the pseudogene TRBV3-2) and J is TRBJ2-5; D ambiguous. V was clipped by 4 bases and J by 1 base, with 10 bases between them. This CDR3 has 14 amino acids. In germline, CDR1 is LGHDT, CDR2 YNNKEL (reference sequence). CDR3 DNA: TGTGCCAGCAGCCTTCTAATCACCCAAGAGACCCAGTACTTC. Protein product: CASSLLITQETQYF.

V is TRBV28 and J is TRBJ1-2, with 7 positions matching TRBD1. Germline values: CDR1 MDHEN, CDR2 SYDVKM. J lost 5 bases, V lost 4 bases, and 4 bases had no gene match. The CDR3 runs to 13 residues. The CDR3 loop reads CASSWTGTYGYTF. Here the CDR3 DNA reads TGTGCCAGCAGTTGGACAGGTACTTATGGCTACACCTTC.